Reported below is one TCR beta chain. The sample originates from a study of CD8 T cells in Susac syndrome. Germline loops: CDR1 MDHEN, CDR2 SYDVKM. CDR3 size: 13 residues. V was clipped by 8 bases and J by 3 bases; unmatched bases: 1. Random hexamers were used to reverse transcribe roughly 0.5 to 1 ug of RNA. TCRdb fed the immunoSEQ multiplex PCR reads into MiXCR, producing one record per CDR3 protein. This table has 150,000 to 200,000 distinct CDR3 sequences, about 96% appearing once. This receptor was taken from a human donor with multiple sclerosis. Sequencing was performed on CD4+ T cells from PBMCs. The chain uses TRBV28 and TRBJ2-1; TRBD1 matches at 10 bases. CDR3 coding DNA: TGTGCCAGCGGGACAGGGGACTACAATGAGCAGTTCTTC. It codes for CASGTGDYNEQFF.